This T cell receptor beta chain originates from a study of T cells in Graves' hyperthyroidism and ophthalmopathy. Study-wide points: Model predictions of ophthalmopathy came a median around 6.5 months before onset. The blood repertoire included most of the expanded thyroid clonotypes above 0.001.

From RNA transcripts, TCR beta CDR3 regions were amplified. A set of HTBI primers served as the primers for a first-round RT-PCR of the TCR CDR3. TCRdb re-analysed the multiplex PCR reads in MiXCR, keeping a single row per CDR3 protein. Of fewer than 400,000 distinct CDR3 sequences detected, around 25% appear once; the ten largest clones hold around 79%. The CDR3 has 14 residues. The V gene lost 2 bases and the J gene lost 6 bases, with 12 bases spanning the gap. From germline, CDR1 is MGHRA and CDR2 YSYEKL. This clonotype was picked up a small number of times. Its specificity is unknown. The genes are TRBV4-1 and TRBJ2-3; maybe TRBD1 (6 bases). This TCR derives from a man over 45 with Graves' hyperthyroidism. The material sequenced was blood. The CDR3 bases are TGCGCCAGCAGCCAAAACACAGGGAGTGATACGCAGTATTTT. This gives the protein CASSQNTGSDTQYF.